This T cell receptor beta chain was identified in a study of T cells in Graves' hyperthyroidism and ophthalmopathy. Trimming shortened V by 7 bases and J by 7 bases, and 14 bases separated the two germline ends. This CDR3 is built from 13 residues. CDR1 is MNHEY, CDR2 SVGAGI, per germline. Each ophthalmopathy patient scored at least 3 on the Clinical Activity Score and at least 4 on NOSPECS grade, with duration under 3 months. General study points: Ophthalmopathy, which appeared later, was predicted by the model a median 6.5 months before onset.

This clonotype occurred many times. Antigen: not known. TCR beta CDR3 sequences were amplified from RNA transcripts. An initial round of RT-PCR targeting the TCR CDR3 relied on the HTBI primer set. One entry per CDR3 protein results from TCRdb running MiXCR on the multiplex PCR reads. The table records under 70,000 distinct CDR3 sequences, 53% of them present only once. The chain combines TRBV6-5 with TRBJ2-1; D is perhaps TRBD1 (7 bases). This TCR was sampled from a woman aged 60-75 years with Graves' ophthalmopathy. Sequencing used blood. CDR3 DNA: TGTGCCAGCACCAGGTCAGGGGGGAATGAGCAGTTCTTC. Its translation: CASTRSGGNEQFF.